The 5 T cell receptor beta chains presented below share a single source sample, sequenced in a study of Ad26.COV2.S vaccination and SARS-CoV-2 variants. The protocol was immunoSEQ multiplex PCR, while the TCRdb copy is restricted to in-frame clones and leaves out a portion. The sample holds about half a million clones, 80% to 90% seen once. Described treatment: around 19 received Ad26.COV2.S at low or high dose, single or two shots; 5 received placebo; per-sample allocation not given. Following the first vaccine or placebo injection, samples were taken on day 63. Sequenced material: peripheral blood, taken in a trial of Ad26.COV2.S vaccine versus placebo. The receptor source for this set is a person aged 18-65 years who received the Ad26.COV2.S COVID-19 vaccine or a placebo.

J is TRBJ1-4 and V is TRBV4-1; 10 bases line up with TRBD1. Germline V gives CDR1 MGHRA, CDR2 YSYEKL. V was clipped by 3 bases and J by 6 bases; unmatched bases: 7. The CDR3 runs 16 residues. CDR3: CASSQPGTGVHEKLFF. The CDR3 DNA follows: TGCGCCAGCAGCCAGCCCGGGACAGGGGTACATGAAAAACTGTTTTTT.

Notes on this clone: Other DNA sequences from this sample encode an identical CDR3 as well. The J gene is TRBJ2-5, the V gene TRBV18; 7 positions match TRBD1. The length of the CDR3 is 14 residues. Germline V gene sequence: CDR1 KGHSH, CDR2 LQKENI. J lost 1 base, V lost 2 bases, and 1 base had no gene match. The CDR3 loop is CASSPRTGQETQYF. Written as DNA, the CDR3 is TGTGCCAGCTCACCAAGGACAGGCCAAGAGACCCAGTACTTC.

The chain links TRBV6-5 to TRBJ1-4, with D tentatively TRBD1 (5 bases). V gave up 5 bases and J gave up 11 bases, with 15 bases separating them. CDR1 is MNHEY, CDR2 SVGAGI, per germline. This CDR3 is 13 amino acids long. The CDR3 loop is CASSQTTWGKLFF. CDR3 coding DNA: TGTGCCAGCAGTCAGACCACCTGGGGGAAACTGTTTTTT.

V is TRBV10-3 and J is TRBJ1-2; 9 nucleotides match TRBD1. In germline, CDR1 is ENHRY, CDR2 SYGVKD. The junction had 10 bases not matched to a gene; V was cut back by 4 bases and J by 1 base. The CDR3 contains 17 residues. The CDR3 region has the DNA TGTGCCATCAGTGGGTCATCCACAGGGGGCGATAACTATGGCTACACCTTC. The encoded protein is CAISGSSTGGDNYGYTF.

The chain recombines TRBV5-4 with TRBJ2-1; D not resolved. V was trimmed by 4 bases and J by 12 bases, leaving 26 bases between them. CDR1 is SGHNT, CDR2 YYREEE, per germline (reference sequence). This CDR3 comprises 16 residues. This CDR3 reads CASSHVGSSASLGQFF. The CDR3 DNA is TGTGCCAGCAGCCACGTTGGGTCTTCTGCGAGTCTTGGGCAGTTCTTC. The full variable domain, completed using reference TRBV5-4 and TRBJ2-1, is ETGVTQSPTHLIKTRGQQVTLRCSSQSGHNTVSWYQQALGQGPQFIFQYYREEENGRGNFPPRFSGLQFPNYSSELNVNALELDDSALYLCASSHVGSSASLGQFFGPGTRLTVL.